The source of this TCR beta chain is a study of human versus mouse CDR3 diversity and MHC coevolution. Broader study findings: Among all groups, most of the three human donors showed least clonal inequality. More than 5 MHC II alleles selected the human T cells.

Worth noting for this clone: Its antigen is undetermined.

Sorting isolated naive CD4 T cells lacking CD45RO and expressing CD62L. V shed 4 bases, J shed 3 bases, and the junction held 8 bases outside the gene matches. Germline CDR1 MNHNS, CDR2 SASEGT. This CDR3 region has 15 residues. Method: immunoSEQ multiplex PCR; TCRdb's copy keeps in-frame clones and lacks some. The profile shows 60,000 or so clones, approximately 94% of them singletons. The sample consisted of naive CD4+ T cells from blood. Described subset: CD45RO-negative CD62L-positive naive CD4 T cells. V and J are TRBV6-1 and TRBJ1-1; 7 bases are shared with TRBD1. This TCR came from a person aged 55 to 75 in good health. CDR3 nucleotides: TGTGCCAGCAGTGCACAGGGGTTCAGGCACACTGAAGCTTTCTTT. It yields the protein CASSAQGFRHTEAFF.